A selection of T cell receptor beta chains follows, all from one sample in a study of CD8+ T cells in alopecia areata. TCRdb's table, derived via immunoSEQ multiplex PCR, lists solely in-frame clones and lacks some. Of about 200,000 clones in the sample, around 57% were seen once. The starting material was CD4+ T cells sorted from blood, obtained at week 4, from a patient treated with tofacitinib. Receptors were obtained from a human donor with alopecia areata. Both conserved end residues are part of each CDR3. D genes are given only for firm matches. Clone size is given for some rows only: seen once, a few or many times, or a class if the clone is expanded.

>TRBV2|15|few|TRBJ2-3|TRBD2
CASSVASGSTDTQYF
TGTGCCAGCAGTGTGGCTAGCGGTAGCACAGATACGCAGTATTTT
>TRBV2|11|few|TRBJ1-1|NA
CASSRDVEAFF
TGTGCCAGCAGCCGGGACGTTGAAGCTTTCTTT
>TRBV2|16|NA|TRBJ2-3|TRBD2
CASSPGTSGNTDTQYF
TGTGCCAGCAGTCCCGGGACTAGCGGGAACACAGATACGCAGTATTTT
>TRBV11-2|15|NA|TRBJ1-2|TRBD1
CASSLMTGMNYGYTF
TGTGCCAGCAGCTTAATGACAGGGATGAACTATGGCTACACCTTC
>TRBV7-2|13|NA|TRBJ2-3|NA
CASSFLLTDTQYF
TGTGCCAGCAGCTTTCTTCTAACAGATACGCAGTATTTT
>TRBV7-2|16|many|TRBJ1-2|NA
CASSRRDEGARYGYTF
TGTGCCAGCAGCCGACGAGACGAGGGAGCGAGGTATGGCTACACCTTC
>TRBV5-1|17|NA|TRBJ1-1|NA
CASSLTGTPSAYTEAFF
TGCGCCAGCAGCCTTACCGGGACACCCAGCGCGTATACTGAAGCTTTCTTT
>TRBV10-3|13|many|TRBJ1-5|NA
CAISEAGNQPQHF
TGTGCCATCAGTGAAGCGGGGAATCAGCCCCAGCATTTT
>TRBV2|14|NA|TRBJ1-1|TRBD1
CASSIGGTSTEAFF
TGTGCCAGCAGTATAGGGGGCACGAGCACTGAAGCTTTCTTT
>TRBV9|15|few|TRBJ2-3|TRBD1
CASSVRTGGEDTQYF
TGTGCCAGCAGCGTCCGGACAGGGGGGGAGGATACGCAGTATTTT
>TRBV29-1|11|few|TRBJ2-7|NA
CSVRTVHEQYF
TGCAGCGTGCGGACAGTTCACGAGCAGTACTTC
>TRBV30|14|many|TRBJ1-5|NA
CAWSVLGGHQPQHF
TGTGCCTGGAGTGTACTGGGGGGACATCAGCCCCAGCATTTT
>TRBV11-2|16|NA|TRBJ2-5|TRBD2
CASSLDGGARRETQYF
TGTGCCAGCAGCCTAGACGGGGGGGCCCGGCGCGAGACCCAGTACTTC
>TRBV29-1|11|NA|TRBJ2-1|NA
CSVGGGNEQFF
TGCAGCGTTGGTGGAGGAAATGAGCAGTTCTTC
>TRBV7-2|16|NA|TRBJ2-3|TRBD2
CASSLAGGGAADTQYF
TGTGCCAGCAGCTTAGCGGGCGGGGGGGCCGCAGATACGCAGTATTTT
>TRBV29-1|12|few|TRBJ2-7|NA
CSVLIDTYEQYF
TGCAGCGTACTAATTGACACCTACGAGCAGTACTTC
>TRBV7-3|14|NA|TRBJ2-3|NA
CASSRGLSTDTQYF
TGTGCCAGCAGTCGAGGACTGAGCACAGATACGCAGTATTTT
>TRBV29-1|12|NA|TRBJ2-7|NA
CSVEYGRNEQYF
TGCAGCGTTGAATATGGCAGGAACGAGCAGTACTTC
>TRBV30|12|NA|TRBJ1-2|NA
CAWSADRNGYTF
TGTGCCTGGAGCGCCGACCGAAACGGCTACACCTTC
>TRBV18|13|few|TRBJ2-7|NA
CASSRGRNYEQYF
TGTGCCAGCTCCCGGGGACGGAACTACGAGCAGTACTTC
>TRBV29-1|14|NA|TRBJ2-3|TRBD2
CSVARGGTDNTQYF
TGCAGCGTTGCCCGGGGGGGGACGGATAATACGCAGTATTTT
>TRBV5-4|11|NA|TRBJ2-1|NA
CASSLGGEQFF
TGTGCCAGCAGCTTGGGTGGTGAGCAGTTCTTC
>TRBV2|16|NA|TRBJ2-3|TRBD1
CAKRAQGTTAGDTQYF
TGTGCCAAGAGAGCACAGGGGACAACCGCAGGGGATACGCAGTATTTT
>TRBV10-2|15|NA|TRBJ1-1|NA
CASSGTLGGNTEAFF
TGCGCCAGCAGTGGGACTTTAGGGGGGAACACTGAAGCTTTCTTT
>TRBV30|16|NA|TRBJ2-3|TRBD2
CAWSLGLAASTDTQYF
TGTGCCTGGAGCCTCGGACTAGCGGCTAGCACAGATACGCAGTATTTT